One and the same sample provided the 27 T cell receptor beta chains below, sequenced in a study of preoperative IRX-2 immunotherapy in early breast cancer. TCRdb's copy holds only in-frame clones and misses some; the assay was immunoSEQ multiplex PCR. The sample shows around 88,000 clones, roughly 85% of them seen only once. This sample's treatment: preoperative locoregional IRX-2 cytokine immunotherapy. The sample in question was tumor tissue, obtained after IRX-2 immunotherapy. The origin of the receptors is a human donor with breast cancer.

The rearrangement joins TRBV6-8 to TRBJ2-1; tentative D call: TRBD1 (5 bases). The germline V and J ends were trimmed by 10 bases and 5 bases, with 18 bases remaining between them. Germline assignment: CDR1 MNHGY and CDR2 SAAAGT. The CDR3 is 14 amino acids. The CDR3 bases are TGTGCCATAGAACCAGGGTCCCCCAACAATGAGCAGTTCTTC. This sequence encodes CAIEPGSPNNEQFF.

This clone appeared a single time. The V gene is TRBV9, the J gene TRBJ1-6; D is ambiguous. V lost 7 bases and J 2 bases, leaving 16 bases between the germline ends. The germline gives CDR1 SGDLS, CDR2 YYNGEE. The CDR3 is 16 residues long. The CDR3 is CASGKGGMPYNSPLHF. The CDR3 nucleotides are TGTGCCAGCGGGAAAGGAGGAATGCCCTATAATTCACCCCTCCACTTT.

This sequence joins TRBV7-8 and TRBJ1-1, with a weak D call TRBD1 (5 bases). Germline V gene lookup returns CDR1 SGHVS and CDR2 FQNEAQ. There are 15 residues in the CDR3. V lost 1 base and J lost 6, with 15 bases in between. The CDR3 DNA is TGTGCCAGCAGCTTAGATGGGGGGACCTCCGCTGAAGCTTTCTTT. Translation gives CASSLDGGTSAEAFF.

This clone showed up just once. One or more bases were not read clearly; the residue they encode is written X. This rearrangement joins TRBV19 to TRBJ1-5; D uncertain. This CDR3 region has 14 residues. V was cut by 4 bases and J by 1 base, with 8 bases left in between. CDR1 is LNHDA, CDR2 SQIVND, per germline (reference sequence). In DNA, the CDR3 is TGTGCCAGTAGTAGAAGGGAKAGCAATCAGCCCCAGCATTTT. Translation gives CASSRRXSNQPQHF.

The chain uses TRBV6-8 and TRBJ1-2, with D unclear. Germline V gives CDR1 MNHGY, CDR2 SAAAGT. The CDR3 extends over 17 amino acids. V gave up 1 base and J gave up 1 base, with 16 bases separating them. CDR3 residues: CASSYFQTNRLNYGYTF. Here the CDR3 DNA reads TGTGCCAGCAGTTACTTTCAAACGAACCGTCTTAACTATGGCTACACCTTC.

The chain couples TRBV19 to TRBJ1-2; D ambiguous. Germline CDR1 reads LNHDA; CDR2 reads SQIVND (reference sequence). The V end lost 5 bases, the J end lost 2 bases, and 9 bases lay between the germline ends. The CDR3 sequence is 13 residues long. CDR3 sequence: CASSDPPNYGYTF. The DNA of the CDR3 is TGTGCCAGTAGTGACCCACCGAACTATGGCTACACCTTC.

V usage is TRBV30 and J usage is TRBJ1-1; no firm D call. Germline V gives CDR1 GTSNPN, CDR2 SVGIG (reference sequence). V was shortened by 1 base and J by 6 bases, with 12 bases between the two germline ends. This CDR3 region has 13 residues. In DNA form, the CDR3 reads TGTGCCTGGAGTGCAAGGGCCGTAGCTGAAGCTTTCTTT. Its protein product is CAWSARAVAEAFF.

The chain links TRBV18 to TRBJ1-5, with D unclear. Trimming stripped 4 bases from V and 7 bases from J, with 17 bases between. This CDR3 is 15 amino acids long. Germline V gene lookup returns CDR1 KGHSH and CDR2 LQKENI. Written as DNA, the CDR3 is TGTGCCAGCTCACGTGCGCTCACCAGTGGGCAGCCCCAGCATTTT. Amino acids: CASSRALTSGQPQHF.

The chain couples TRBV15 to TRBJ1-4, with TRBD1 as a possible D gene (5 bases). The ends were cut back, 5 bases at V and 2 bases at J, with 9 bases in the middle. Per germline, CDR1 LNHNV and CDR2 YYDKDF (reference sequence). This CDR3 comprises 14 residues. The CDR3 protein is CATSGGATNEKLFF. Written as DNA, the CDR3 is TGTGCCACCAGCGGAGGGGCTACTAATGAAAAACTGTTTTTT.

V gene TRBV7-8 combines with J gene TRBJ1-1; D possibly corresponds to TRBD1 (6 bases). Trimming cost V 5 bases and J 6 bases, with 13 bases left between them. From germline, CDR1 is SGHVS and CDR2 FQNEAQ. CDR3 length: 13 amino acids. The CDR3 is CASSPPGVPEAFF. CDR3 in DNA: TGTGCCAGCAGCCCACCAGGGGTCCCTGAAGCTTTCTTT. Filled out from reference TRBV7-8 and TRBJ1-1, the complete variable domain reads GAGVSQSPRYKVAKRGQDVALRCDPISGHVSLFWYQQALGQGPEFLTYFQNEAQLDKSGLPSDRFFAERPEGSVSTLKIQRTQQEDSAVYLCASSPPGVPEAFFGQGTRLTVV.

The chain links TRBV19 to TRBJ1-1; perhaps TRBD1 as D (6 bases). The CDR3 consists of 13 residues. The ends were cut back, 10 bases at V and 4 bases at J, with 16 bases in the middle. CDR1 and CDR2 (germline): LNHDA, SQIVND (reference sequence). CDR3 coding DNA: TGTGCCACCCTGACAGGTGTCGGCACTGAAGCTTTCTTT. Its translation: CATLTGVGTEAFF. Complete variable domain (other parts from reference TRBV19 and TRBJ1-1): DGGITQSPKYLFRKEGQNVTLSCEQNLNHDAMYWYRQDPGQGLRLIYYSQIVNDFQKGDIAEGYSVSREKKESFPLTVTSAQKNPTAFYLCATLTGVGTEAFFGQGTRLTVV.

This sequence joins TRBV11-3 and TRBJ1-2; 7 positions agree with TRBD1. Looked up from germline, CDR1 is SGHNT and CDR2 is YENEEA. Trimming at V came to 3 bases and at J to 3 bases, leaving 4 bases not matched to a gene. The CDR3 covers 14 residues. This chain's CDR3 is CASSLSGTDYGYTF. CDR3 nucleotide sequence: TGTGCCAGCAGCTTGTCCGGGACAGACTATGGCTACACCTTC.

This clone came up a few times. CDR3: CASGSLNYGYTF. The DNA for the CDR3 is TGTGCCAGTGGGTCCTTGAACTATGGCTACACCTTC. The chain recombines TRBV19 with TRBJ1-2; D is unresolved. V dropped 8 bases and J dropped 2 bases, with 9 bases sitting between them. The CDR3 runs to 12 residues. The germline gives CDR1 LNHDA, CDR2 SQIVND (reference sequence). Together with reference TRBV19 and TRBJ1-2, the CDR3 gives the full variable domain: DGGITQSPKYLFRKEGQNVTLSCEQNLNHDAMYWYRQDPGQGLRLIYYSQIVNDFQKGDIAEGYSVSREKKESFPLTVTSAQKNPTAFYLCASGSLNYGYTFGSGTRLTVV.

This clone showed up just a few times. Written as DNA, the CDR3 is TGTGCCAGCTCACCGACTATAGGGGTGCTTGCTTATGAGCAGTTCTTC. This encodes CASSPTIGVLAYEQFF. V usage is TRBV18 and J usage is TRBJ2-1; D is possibly TRBD1 or TRBD2 (5 bases each). The CDR3 sequence is 16 residues long. CDR1 is KGHSH, CDR2 LQKENI, per germline. V gave up 3 bases and J gave up 8 bases, with 20 bases separating them.

The V and J genes are TRBV6-8 and TRBJ1-6; 7 positions match TRBD1. J gave up 7 bases and V 5 bases, and 5 bases lay outside the gene matches. CDR3 length equals 14 residues. Germline CDR1 reads MNHGY; CDR2 reads SAAAGT. The CDR3 DNA reads as TGTGCCAGCAGTGAGGCAGGGGGAAATTCACCCCTCCACTTT. This encodes CASSEAGGNSPLHF.

J is TRBJ2-7 and V is TRBV19; D unresolved. V shed 2 bases and J shed 2 bases, with 13 bases lying between them. This CDR3 is 15 amino acids long. Germline V CDR1 and CDR2: LNHDA, SQIVND (reference sequence). CDR3 in amino acids: CASSIQSGSPYEQYF. The DNA for the CDR3 is TGTGCCAGTAGTATACAGTCGGGTTCACCCTACGAGCAGTACTTC.

The genes are TRBV7-7 and TRBJ2-7; 14 positions agree with TRBD2. Germline values: CDR1 SSHAT, CDR2 FNYEAQ (reference sequence). The J segment lost 0 bases and the V segment lost 4 bases, leaving 5 bases of the junction unmatched. The CDR3 is 17 amino acids. The CDR3 DNA reads TGTGCCAGCAGCTCCGGGACTAGCGGGAGACACTCCTACGAGCAGTACTTC. It codes for CASSSGTSGRHSYEQYF. Variable domain in full (rest from reference TRBV7-7 and TRBJ2-7): GAGVSQSPRYKVTKRGQDVTLRCDPISSHATLYWYQQALGQGPEFLTYFNYEAQPDKSGLPSDRFSAERPEGSISTLTIQRTEQRDSAMYRCASSSGTSGRHSYEQYFGPGTRLTVT.

The genes are TRBV15 and TRBJ2-1; 10 bases agree with TRBD1. Trimming cost V 4 bases and J 0 bases; bases outside gene matches: 3. Germline V gives CDR1 LNHNV, CDR2 YYDKDF (reference sequence). CDR3 size: 16 residues. The CDR3 coding sequence is TGTGCCACCAGCAAGGGACAGGGGTTCTCCTACAATGAGCAGTTCTTC. As protein: CATSKGQGFSYNEQFF. Full variable domain (remainder filled in from reference TRBV15 and TRBJ2-1): DAMVIQNPRYQVTQFGKPVTLSCSQTLNHNVMYWYQQKSSQAPKLLFHYYDKDFNNEADTPDNFQSRRPNTSFCFLDIRSPGLGDTAMYLCATSKGQGFSYNEQFFGPGTRLTVL.

The V call is TRBV28, the J call TRBJ1-5, with unresolved D. CDR1 and CDR2 from the germline V gene are MDHEN and SYDVKM. The CDR3 totals 16 residues. The germline V and J ends were trimmed by 3 bases and 3 bases, with 15 bases remaining between them. In nucleotides, the CDR3 is TGTGCCAGCAGTTTTGTTTCGGGGTCCAACAATCAGCCCCAGCATTTT. Amino acid sequence: CASSFVSGSNNQPQHF.

The rearrangement links TRBV12-2 to TRBJ2-1; the D call of TRBD2 is as the table states it, not checked on the DNA. TRBV12-2 is marked as a pseudogene. The CDR3 spans 17 residues. The CDR3 DNA sequence: TGTGCCTCGTCCCGGGGGGCGGGAGGGCTTCTCCAAGGCGAGCAGTTCTTC. This gives the protein CASSRGAGGLLQGEQFF.

This clone occurred a few times. The genes are TRBV1 and TRBJ2-3. TRBV1 is recorded as a pseudogene. The CDR3 has 12 amino acids. In nucleotides, the CDR3 is TGCGCCAGCAGCCAGGTTATTGGTACGCAGTATTTT. Its protein product is CASSQVIGTQYF.

This chain links TRBV29-1 with TRBJ2-5, with D perhaps assigned TRBD1 or TRBD2 (5 bases each). The V end lost 6 bases, the J end lost 1 base, and 12 bases lay between the germline ends. Germline lookup yields CDR1 SQVTM and CDR2 ANQGSEA. The CDR3 totals 13 residues. The CDR3 here is CSVPSGRQETQYF. The CDR3 DNA reads as TGCAGCGTACCGTCGGGACGCCAAGAGACCCAGTACTTC.

The chain employs TRBV15 and TRBJ2-2; D possibly corresponds to TRBD2 (7 bases). In germline, CDR1 is LNHNV, CDR2 YYDKDF (reference sequence). The V end was cut by 4 bases, the J end by 4 bases, with 10 bases between. The CDR3 is 14 amino acids. The CDR3, as DNA: TGTGCCACCAGCAAGGGGGGGGTCACCGGGGAGCTGTTTTTT. This gives the protein CATSKGGVTGELFF.

This clone was observed a single time. J is TRBJ2-5 and V is TRBV19, with D possibly matching TRBD2 (5 bases). V was cut by 3 bases and J by 5 bases, with 10 bases left in between. The CDR3 is 13 amino acids. CDR1 and CDR2 from the germline V gene are LNHDA and SQIVND (reference sequence). In nucleotides, the CDR3 is TGTGCCAGTAGTATGGAGGCGTGGGAGACCCAGTACTTC. It yields the protein CASSMEAWETQYF. The full variable domain, in which reference TRBV19 and TRBJ2-5 provide the parts outside the CDR3, is DGGITQSPKYLFRKEGQNVTLSCEQNLNHDAMYWYRQDPGQGLRLIYYSQIVNDFQKGDIAEGYSVSREKKESFPLTVTSAQKNPTAFYLCASSMEAWETQYFGPGTRLLVL.

V usage is TRBV5-1 and J usage is TRBJ1-4; D is perhaps TRBD1 (6 bases). Germline values: CDR1 SGHRS, CDR2 YFSETQ. This CDR3 contains 15 residues. The V and J ends lost 4 bases and 0 bases respectively, with 10 bases between them. The CDR3 region has the DNA TGCGCCAGCAGCCCGGACAGTTCAACTAATGAAAAACTGTTTTTT. Translating it yields CASSPDSSTNEKLFF.

The rearrangement joins TRBV18 to TRBJ2-3; TRBD1 matches at 11 bases. The CDR3 consists of 15 residues. Germline lookup yields CDR1 KGHSH and CDR2 LQKENI. V trimming: 2 bases; J trimming: 5 bases; junction bases outside the gene matches: 3. DNA of the CDR3: TGTGCCAGCTCACCAGGGACAGGGGGAAAAGATACGCAGTATTTT. Protein sequence: CASSPGTGGKDTQYF.

The chain uses TRBV6-8 and TRBJ1-6; weak D call: TRBD1 (5 bases). V gave up 2 bases and J gave up 0 bases, with 14 bases separating them. Germline V lookup: CDR1 MNHGY, CDR2 SAAAGT. The length of the CDR3 is 18 residues. CDR3 sequence reads: CASSYDHGGFSYNSPLHF. CDR3 in DNA: TGTGCCAGCAGTTACGACCACGGGGGATTCTCCTATAATTCACCCCTCCACTTT.